This T cell receptor beta chain was obtained from a study of regulatory T cells in long-lasting Graves disease. This clonotype was observed at least ten times. With 0 bases clipped from V and 6 bases from J, the junction kept 8 bases outside the gene matches. Germline V CDR1 and CDR2: DFQATT, SNEGSKA (reference sequence). The CDR3 contains 16 residues. Arm-PCR with iRepertoire HTBI primers amplified the CDR3 regions for these TCR beta libraries. TCRdb recomputed calls from the multiplex PCR reads with MiXCR, one row per CDR3 protein. The sample includes a few hundred thousand distinct CDR3 sequences, approximately 20% of them seen just once. As to time point: newly diagnosed GD, antithyroid drugs for less than 3 months. From PBMCs, RNA was extracted and then used to make the TCR library. The same data also went into a second study, on T cells in Graves' hyperthyroidism and ophthalmopathy.

This sequence joins TRBV20-1 and TRBJ2-2; TRBD1 matches 9 bases. This clonotype was sampled from a woman in her twenties or thirties with Graves disease. This sample comprised peripheral blood mononuclear cells (PBMCs), obtained at new diagnosis, from a patient treated with antithyroid drugs. CDR3 region: CSARDSRTGVAGELFF. The CDR3 DNA reads TGCAGTGCTAGAGATAGTAGGACAGGGGTCGCCGGGGAGCTGTTTTTT.